The present T cell receptor (beta chain) was sequenced within a study of cytomegalovirus exposure and HLA in healthy donors. Concerning this clone: Its specificity is not known.

PCR amplification relied on 60 Vbeta primers (plus 13 Jbeta primers). Sequencing was performed with immunoSEQ multiplex PCR; in TCRdb, only in-frame clones are kept and a portion is missing. Altogether 150,000 to 250,000 clones are present, 79% being singletons, with the ten largest covering approximately 4%. Study outcomes and limitations: Cytomegalovirus-associated TCR beta chains were listed, numbering under 200. Sequencing likely caused a cluster of highly shared sequence variants.

Germline V lookup: CDR1 SGHRS, CDR2 YFSETQ. The CDR3 sequence is 13 residues long. V dropped 2 bases and J dropped 5; count of bases not matched to a gene: 3. The chain couples TRBV5-1 to TRBJ2-7; TRBD1 aligns across 8 bases. Sequencing used PBMCs. The receptor was derived from a woman in her twenties or thirties in good health and CMV-seropositive. CDR3 coding DNA: TGCGCCAGCAGCTTCACAGGGGGAAACGAGCAGTACTTC. Its translation: CASSFTGGNEQYF.